Listed below are T cell receptor beta chains from one sample, sequenced in a study of monozygotic twins with inflammatory bowel disease. TCRdb derives one entry per CDR3 protein from the 5' RACE reads, leaving out DNA. The sample shows some 160,000 distinct CDR3 sequences, and around 7% sits with its ten largest clones. Sequenced material: blood. The receptor source for this set is a human donor with ulcerative colitis or Crohn's disease, or a healthy co-twin of an affected twin (not recorded which). Both conserved end residues are part of each CDR3.

j_gene	v_gene	CDR3aa
TRBJ2-7	TRBV20-1	CSATGTTYEQYF
TRBJ1-1	TRBV29-1	CSFSGTNTEAFF
TRBJ2-2	TRBV7-6	CASSSSGGAPGELFF
TRBJ2-7	TRBV20-1	CSADGREVYEQYF
TRBJ2-7	TRBV7-9	CASSDTGLLDSSYEQYF
TRBJ1-2	TRBV12-3/TRBV12-4	CASSPLVQGVYGYTF
TRBJ1-5	TRBV3-1	CASSLWGEINQPQHF
TRBJ2-7	TRBV20-1	CSARQGKKVDEQYF
TRBJ2-7	TRBV4-2	CASSQPKTHDRLADSSYEQYF
TRBJ2-5	TRBV7-9	CASSKSGGQETQYF
TRBJ2-3	TRBV12-3/TRBV12-4	CASSLIRAGISAYTQYF
TRBJ2-1	TRBV27	CASSYLAGDNEQFF
TRBJ1-3	TRBV9	CASSAQGATGNTIYF
TRBJ1-1	TRBV5-1	CASSLERGRVTTEAFF
TRBJ2-6	TRBV19	CATLRQPVPSGANVLTF
TRBJ1-4	TRBV7-9	CASSLAGTPGLFF
TRBJ2-1	TRBV5-1	CASSLMQPSYNEQFF
TRBJ1-1	TRBV20-1	CSAYMTENTEAFF
TRBJ2-1	TRBV20-1	CSALAADTSSSYNEQFF
TRBJ2-5	TRBV7-2	CASSNSGRGSEETQYF
TRBJ2-7	TRBV20-1	CSARLGLAGDYAEDEQYF
TRBJ1-5	TRBV6-1	CASKPDGDPNQPQHF
TRBJ2-1	TRBV7-9	CASSLRSSSYNEQFF
TRBJ2-5	TRBV12-3/TRBV12-4	CASSARGAETQYF
TRBJ2-1	TRBV5-1	CASSPPGLGGEQFF
TRBJ2-7	TRBV20-1	CSASFGAYEQYF
TRBJ2-2	TRBV5-1	CASSIRTGESGELFF
TRBJ2-5	TRBV10-3	CAISDPVQKETQYF
TRBJ1-5	TRBV18	CASSPAQGDQPQHF
TRBJ1-5	TRBV7-2	CASSPSSGEWPQHF
TRBJ1-5	TRBV20-1	CSARGRLGLDQPQHF
TRBJ1-2	TRBV29-1	CSVAEQGYGYTF
TRBJ1-1	TRBV20-1	CSALIRFTEAFF
TRBJ2-3	TRBV9	CASSVEAGPGDTQYF
TRBJ1-2	TRBV30	CAWSVSPNYGYTF
TRBJ1-4	TRBV12-3/TRBV12-4	CVSSTQGKRLFF
TRBJ2-1	TRBV7-9	CASSCRDKFLCEQFF
TRBJ2-1	TRBV20-1	CSAREELGAKEQFF
TRBJ1-2	TRBV5-6	CASRTVGPANYGYTF
TRBJ2-7	TRBV7-2	CASSLMSGAISYEQYF
TRBJ2-1	TRBV10-3	CAISESLAGGPNEQFF
TRBJ2-5	TRBV4-1	CASSQIRGLAGGTQETQYF
TRBJ2-3	TRBV12-3/TRBV12-4	CASSFGAKDTQYF
TRBJ2-1	TRBV4-1	CASSQDSPDRGPADEQFF
TRBJ1-1	TRBV12-3/TRBV12-4	CASSSTSGVLTEAFF
TRBJ1-4	TRBV6-1	CASSGYQGAGEKLFF
TRBJ2-5	TRBV5-4	CASSLKLAVVGETQYF
TRBJ2-5	TRBV20-1	CSASVSGGSWETQYF
TRBJ2-6	TRBV5-1	CASSFRTGGTSGANVLTF
TRBJ2-1	TRBV3-1	CASSQDAISSYNEQFF
TRBJ1-5	TRBV20-1	CSASTVGMTGSPQHF
TRBJ2-3	TRBV5-6	CASSLGAGTAPDTQYF
TRBJ1-1	TRBV6-5	CASSYSSGSEAFF
TRBJ1-2	TRBV6-5	CASSYIGEGADGYTF
TRBJ1-1	TRBV7-9	CASTLLGQGVVTEAFF
TRBJ2-7	TRBV20-1	CSGISGDTYEQYF
TRBJ2-5	TRBV5-4	CASSRPIAGATQETQYF